These 15 T cell receptor beta chains came from one sample sequenced in a study of cytomegalovirus exposure and HLA in healthy donors. The PCR had 60 Vbeta and 13 Jbeta primers. This table comes from immunoSEQ multiplex PCR, and its TCRdb copy is limited to in-frame clones, with some not included. The table lists about 120,000 clones, around 80% of them singletons, with 8.5% to 10% in the top ten. Sequenced material: PBMCs. All receptors derive from a female donor in good health and CMV-seropositive.

The rearrangement uses TRBV5-1 and TRBJ1-4; D remains ambiguous. V was trimmed by 0 bases and J by 2 bases, leaving 5 bases between them. This CDR3 has 14 residues. Germline V gene lookup returns CDR1 SGHRS and CDR2 YFSETQ. The DNA for the CDR3 is TGCGCCAGCAGCTTGGACACGACTAATGAAAAACTGTTTTTT. This sequence encodes CASSLDTTNEKLFF.

The chain uses TRBV19 and TRBJ1-5; 9 nucleotides align to TRBD1. Trimming removed 5 bases from V and 5 bases from J; junction bases left unmatched: 7. The CDR3 loop spans 15 amino acids. The germline CDR1 and CDR2 sequences are LNHDA and SQIVND (reference sequence). CDR3 sequence: CASSSGQGSYQPQHF. CDR3 coding DNA: TGTGCCAGTAGTTCAGGACAGGGGAGCTATCAGCCCCAGCATTTT.

The chain has TRBV5-4 and TRBJ1-2; TRBD1 matches at 10 bases. V lost 3 bases and J lost 5; bases outside the gene matches: 4. The CDR3 has 14 residues. Looked up from germline, CDR1 is SGHNT and CDR2 is YYREEE (reference sequence). The CDR3 DNA follows: TGTGCCAGCAGCTCATGGACAGGGGGATATGGCTACACCTTC. Translated: CASSSWTGGYGYTF.

The chain employs TRBV2 and TRBJ1-1; D possibly corresponds to TRBD1 (5 bases). The germline CDR1 and CDR2 sequences are SNHLY and FYNNEI. V was cut by 6 bases and J by 5 bases, with 16 bases left in between. The CDR3 runs 14 residues. The CDR3 is CASRLQGERTEAFF. DNA for the CDR3: TGTGCCAGCAGGCTACAAGGGGAACGGACTGAAGCTTTCTTT.

This chain connects TRBV6-5 to TRBJ1-2; the D is unclear. V lost 3 bases, J lost 0 bases, and 11 bases lay in between. The CDR3 length is 15 residues. Germline V lookup: CDR1 MNHEY, CDR2 SVGAGI. The CDR3 here is CASSYNEGANYGYTF. CDR3 in DNA: TGTGCCAGCAGTTATAACGAGGGAGCTAACTATGGCTACACCTTC.

This chain uses TRBV7-3 with TRBJ2-3; 11 bases line up with TRBD2. The germline V gene encodes CDR1 SGHTA and CDR2 FQGTGA. CDR3 length: 15 residues. The trim removed 4 bases at V and 2 bases at J, leaving 2 bases unmatched. The CDR3: CASSYSGGVTDTQYF. CDR3 sequence (DNA): TGTGCCAGCAGCTATAGCGGGGGGGTCACAGATACGCAGTATTTT.

This clone was detected a few times. This chain connects TRBV5-1 to TRBJ1-1; 8 bases agree with TRBD1. The CDR3 spans 16 residues. V lost 1 base and J lost 6; bases outside the gene matches: 11. The V gene's germline CDR1 is SGHRS and CDR2 YFSETQ. CDR3 loop: CASSLTGQAYRAEAFF. CDR3 in DNA: TGCGCCAGCAGCTTGACGGGACAGGCATATCGTGCTGAAGCTTTCTTT.

The J gene is TRBJ2-7, the V gene TRBV28, with a possible D match to TRBD1 (6 bases). The CDR3 extends over 18 amino acids. Per the germline V gene, CDR1 is MDHEN and CDR2 is SYDVKM. Between the trimmed V and J ends, which lost 1 base and 2 bases, there was a span of 21 bases. DNA for the CDR3: TGTGCCAGCAGTTTATTAGGGGGTGCCAAGAGTCGTCCCTACGAGCAGTACTTC. Translated, it gives CASSLLGGAKSRPYEQYF.

V is TRBV4-3 and J is TRBJ2-1, with a tentative D call TRBD2 (5 bases). Trimming left V 0 bases short and J 7 bases short, with 22 bases between. Germline V gene sequence: CDR1 LGHNA, CDR2 YSLEER. The CDR3 runs 18 residues. The CDR3 here is CASSQDSGWSSRVNEQFF. CDR3 nucleotides: TGCGCCAGCAGCCAAGATTCGGGGTGGTCTAGCCGGGTGAATGAGCAGTTCTTC.

The chain links TRBV30 to TRBJ2-7; 7 positions agree with TRBD2. The J segment lost 5 bases and the V segment lost 7 bases, leaving 14 bases of the junction unmatched. The CDR3 covers 14 residues. Germline CDR1 and CDR2: GTSNPN and SVGIG (reference sequence). The CDR3 coding sequence is TGTGCCTATAAGAAGGCGGGAGTTTTACACGAGCAGTACTTC. As protein: CAYKKAGVLHEQYF.

The gene calls are TRBV7-8 and TRBJ1-3; 7 bases are shared with TRBD1. Germline assignment: CDR1 SGHVS and CDR2 FQNEAQ. J gave up 0 bases and V 5 bases, and 1 base lay outside the gene matches. The CDR3 is 14 amino acids. CDR3 loop: CASSQGVSGNTIYF. In DNA, the CDR3 is TGTGCCAGCAGCCAGGGGGTCTCTGGAAACACCATATATTTT.

V gene TRBV2 combines with J gene TRBJ2-7, with D possibly TRBD2 on 5 matching bases. V was cut by 3 bases and J by 3 bases, with 12 bases left in between. The CDR3 has 14 amino acids. Germline CDR1 reads SNHLY; CDR2 reads FYNNEI. As DNA, the CDR3 is TGTGCCAGCAGTGAGTATAACGGGGACTACGAGCAGTACTTC. Translation: CASSEYNGDYEQYF.

The V call is TRBV19, the J call TRBJ2-7, with TRBD2 identical over 8 bases. Per the germline V gene, CDR1 is LNHDA and CDR2 is SQIVND (reference sequence). With V trimmed by 3 bases and J by 0 bases, 7 bases remained unmatched. This CDR3 is built from 16 residues. The CDR3 region is CASSMVEAGGSYEQYF. DNA of the CDR3: TGTGCCAGTAGTATGGTGGAGGCGGGGGGCTCCTACGAGCAGTACTTC.

This clone was counted between two and nine times. This chain links TRBV7-3 with TRBJ2-7, with no clear D. Trimming left V 4 bases short and J 0 bases short, with 7 bases between. This CDR3 region has 13 residues. Looked up from germline, CDR1 is SGHTA and CDR2 is FQGTGA. This CDR3 reads CASSSQVSYEQYF. Here the CDR3 DNA reads TGTGCCAGCAGCTCCCAGGTCTCCTACGAGCAGTACTTC.

This chain uses TRBV5-1 with TRBJ1-4; D is unresolved. Germline CDR1 reads SGHRS; CDR2 reads YFSETQ. The CDR3 spans 14 residues. V lost 4 bases and J lost 8, with 15 bases in between. The CDR3 region is CASSPTGSGEKLFF. CDR3 DNA sequence: TGCGCCAGCAGCCCGACGGGGTCGGGCGAAAAACTGTTTTTT.